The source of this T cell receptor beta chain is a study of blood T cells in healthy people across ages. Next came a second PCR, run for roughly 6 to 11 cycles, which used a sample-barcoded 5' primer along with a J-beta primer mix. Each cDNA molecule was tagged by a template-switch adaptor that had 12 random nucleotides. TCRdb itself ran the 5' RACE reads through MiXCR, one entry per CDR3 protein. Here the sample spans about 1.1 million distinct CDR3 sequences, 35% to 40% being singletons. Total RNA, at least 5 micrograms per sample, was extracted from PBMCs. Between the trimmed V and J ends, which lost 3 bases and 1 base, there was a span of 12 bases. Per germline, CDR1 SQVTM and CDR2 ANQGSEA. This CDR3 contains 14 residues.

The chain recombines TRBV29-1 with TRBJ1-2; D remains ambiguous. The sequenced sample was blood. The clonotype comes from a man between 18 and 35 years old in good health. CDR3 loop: CSVEGPTNNYGYTF. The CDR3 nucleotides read TGCAGCGTTGAGGGCCCGACAAATAACTATGGCTACACCTTC. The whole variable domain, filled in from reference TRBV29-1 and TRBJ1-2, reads SAVISQKPSRDICQRGTSLTIQCQVDSQVTMMFWYRQQPGQSLTLIATANQGSEATYESGFVIDKFPISRPNLTFSTLTVSNMSPEDSSIYLCSVEGPTNNYGYTFGSGTRLTVV.